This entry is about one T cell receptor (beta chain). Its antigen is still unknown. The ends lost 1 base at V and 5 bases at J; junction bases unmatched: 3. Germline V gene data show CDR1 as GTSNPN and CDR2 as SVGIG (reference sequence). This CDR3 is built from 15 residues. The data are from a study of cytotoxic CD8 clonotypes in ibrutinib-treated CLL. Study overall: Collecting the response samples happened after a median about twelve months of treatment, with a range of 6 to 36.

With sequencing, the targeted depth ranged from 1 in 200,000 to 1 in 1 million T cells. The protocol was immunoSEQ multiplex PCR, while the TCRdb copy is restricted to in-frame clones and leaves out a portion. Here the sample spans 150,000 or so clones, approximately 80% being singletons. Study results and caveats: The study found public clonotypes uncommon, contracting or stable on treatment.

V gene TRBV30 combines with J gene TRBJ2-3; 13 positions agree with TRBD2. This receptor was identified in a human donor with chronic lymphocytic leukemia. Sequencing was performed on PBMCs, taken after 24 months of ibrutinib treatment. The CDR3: CAWSELAGGRDTQYF. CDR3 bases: TGTGCCTGGAGTGAACTAGCGGGGGGGAGAGATACGCAGTATTTT.